Given below is one TCR beta chain in context. CDR3 size: 11 residues. Germline CDR1 is MNHEY and CDR2 is SVGAGI. Trimming removed 5 bases from V and 8 bases from J, with 7 bases in between. The record originates from a study of shared clonotypes between healthy human individuals. On the study more broadly: Per donor, three plates held CD4 naive cells, three held CD4 memory, two held CD8 naive and one held CD8 memory.

Authors' processing steps: Quality scores were absent from the junction-only immunoSEQ sequences, so filtering differed. Assay used: immunoSEQ multiplex PCR; TCRdb lists only in-frame clones, some missing. V, J and clone size reflect that table, while D and trimming were determined from the DNA. This sample has about 1 million clones, with about 77% found just once. Sequences were obtained from memory CD4+ T cells sorted from blood. This sample's subset: CD45RA-negative fraction. The sequence came from a young man in good health. The chain carries TRBV6-5 and TRBJ2-1; D ambiguous. The CDR3 DNA reads TGTGCCAGCAGTAGGGCGGATGAGCAGTTCTTC. Translated, it gives CASSRADEQFF.